This T cell receptor (beta chain) was recorded in a study of neurological immune-mediated disorders. V lost 3 bases, J lost 5 bases, and 12 bases lay in between. Germline CDR1 and CDR2: DFQATT and SNEGSKA (reference sequence). The CDR3 extends over 13 amino acids. Time point: longitudinal time-point 2. The table lists this clonotype with many counts. By 5'RACE with 10-nucleotide random UMIs, the cDNA was made. TCRdb ran MiXCR on the 5' RACE reads and lists one entry per CDR3 protein. The repertoire holds about 90,000 distinct CDR3 sequences, approximately 13% seen once, with around 4.5% in the top ten.

The receptor was isolated from a female donor with HTLV-1-associated myelopathy (HAM/TSP). The V gene is TRBV20-1, the J gene TRBJ2-3, with D uncertain. Material: PBMCs. Here the CDR3 DNA reads TGCAGTGCTAGTATTGTCGTGAGAGATACGCAGTATTTT. Translation: CSASIVVRDTQYF.